Reported below is one T cell receptor beta chain. In the authors' workflow: Estimation of nucleated cell counts was performed using reference gene primer amplification. TCRdb's copy holds only in-frame clones and misses some; the assay was immunoSEQ multiplex PCR. That table is the source of V, J and clone size, and D and trimming were worked out from the DNA. The data hold 40,000 to 55,000 clones, with around nine tenths observed a single time. This sample is drawn from a study of blood T cell repertoires in COVID-19. Study at large: Spain, Italy and the United States supplied samples that represented acute and convalescent COVID-19. T cells, B-cell-depleted T cells, or PBMCs supplied cDNA or gDNA.

This CDR3 has 14 amino acids. Germline V gives CDR1 MNHNS, CDR2 SASEGT. The V end was cut by 1 base, the J end by 8 bases, with 14 bases between. V is TRBV6-1 and J is TRBJ1-2, with D possibly being TRBD1 (6 bases). The source of this sequence is a woman of 80 years or more with acute or convalescent COVID-19. The sample was peripheral blood. CDR3 DNA sequence: TGTGCCAGCAGTGAAGGCTCAGGGGCGGACGGCTACACCTTC. Encoded protein: CASSEGSGADGYTF.